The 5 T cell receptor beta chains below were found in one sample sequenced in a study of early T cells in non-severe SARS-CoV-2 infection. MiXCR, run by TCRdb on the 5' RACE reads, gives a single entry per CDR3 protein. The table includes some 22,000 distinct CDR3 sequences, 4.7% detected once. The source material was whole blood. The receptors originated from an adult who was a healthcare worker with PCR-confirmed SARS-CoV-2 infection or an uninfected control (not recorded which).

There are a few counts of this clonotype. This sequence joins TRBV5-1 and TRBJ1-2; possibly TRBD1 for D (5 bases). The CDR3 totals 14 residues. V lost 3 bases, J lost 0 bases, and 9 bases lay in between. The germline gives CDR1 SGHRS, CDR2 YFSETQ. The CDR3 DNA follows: TGCGCCAGCAGCTGGGACGGTACTAACTATGGCTACACCTTC. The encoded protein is CASSWDGTNYGYTF. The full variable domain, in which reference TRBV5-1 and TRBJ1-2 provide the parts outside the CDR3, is KAGVTQTPRYLIKTRGQQVTLSCSPISGHRSVSWYQQTPGQGLQFLFEYFSETQRNKGNFPGRFSGRQFSNSRSEMNVSTLELGDSALYLCASSWDGTNYGYTFGSGTRLTVV.

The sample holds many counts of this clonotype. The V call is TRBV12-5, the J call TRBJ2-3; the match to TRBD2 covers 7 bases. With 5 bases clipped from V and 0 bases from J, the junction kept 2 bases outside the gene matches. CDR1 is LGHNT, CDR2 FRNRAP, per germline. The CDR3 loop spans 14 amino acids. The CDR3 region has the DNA TGTGCTAGTGGTAGCGGGGTTAGCACAGATACGCAGTATTTT. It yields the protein CASGSGVSTDTQYF. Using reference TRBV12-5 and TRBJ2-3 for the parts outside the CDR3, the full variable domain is DARVTQTPRHKVTEMGQEVTMRCQPILGHNTVFWYRQTMMQGLELLAYFRNRAPLDDSGMPKDRFSAEMPDATLATLKIQPSEPRDSAVYFCASGSGVSTDTQYFGPGTRLTVL.

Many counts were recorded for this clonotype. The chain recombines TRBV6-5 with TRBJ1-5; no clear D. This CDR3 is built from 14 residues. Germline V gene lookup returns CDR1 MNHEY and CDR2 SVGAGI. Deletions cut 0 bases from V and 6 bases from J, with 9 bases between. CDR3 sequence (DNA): TGTGCCAGCAGTTACTCCGGAAAAGGTCAGCCCCAGCATTTT. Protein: CASSYSGKGQPQHF.

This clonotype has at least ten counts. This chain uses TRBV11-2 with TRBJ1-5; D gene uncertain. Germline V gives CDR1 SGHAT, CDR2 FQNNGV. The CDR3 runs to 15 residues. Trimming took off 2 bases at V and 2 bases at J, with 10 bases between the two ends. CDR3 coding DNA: TGTGCCAGCAGCTTATCCGGGATTCGCAATCAGCCCCAGCATTTT. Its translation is CASSLSGIRNQPQHF.

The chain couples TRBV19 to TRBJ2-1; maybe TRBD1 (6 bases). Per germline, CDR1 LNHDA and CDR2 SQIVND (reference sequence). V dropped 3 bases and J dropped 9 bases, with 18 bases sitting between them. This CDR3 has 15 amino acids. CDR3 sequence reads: CASSMVTGGNIEQFF. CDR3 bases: TGTGCCAGTAGTATGGTGACAGGCGGCAATATTGAGCAGTTCTTC.